The 7 T cell receptor beta chains below all came from one sample that was sequenced in a study of T cell repertoires in cytomegalovirus infection (dated by TCRdb to the late 2010s). The reads were generated on an Illumina HiSeq 1500. TCRdb cleaned the public reads at Q25 with fastp, built clones with MiXCR and kept in-frame beta chains. Rows matching on CDR3 protein sequence are summarized as one entry with the most common DNA and genes. The sample yields hundreds of thousands of distinct CDR3 sequences; roughly 20% were counted once. The leading ten clones occupy 8.7% of the sample. Material: PBMCs. These receptors were obtained from a human donor in good health (CMV status not recorded). Some clones in this sample may be carry-over from other donors' samples.

The genes are TRBV6-6 and TRBJ2-1, with 9 bases identical to TRBD2. Germline lookup yields CDR1 MNHNY and CDR2 SVGAGI (reference sequence). CDR3 size: 18 residues. The junction had 11 bases not matched to a gene; V was cut back by 1 base and J by 4 bases. This CDR3 reads CASSYFPAGGPGYNEQFF. The CDR3 nucleotides are TGTGCCAGCAGTTACTTCCCAGCGGGAGGCCCGGGGTACAATGAGCAGTTCTTC.

This clonotype was counted ten times or more. The rearrangement joins TRBV2 to TRBJ1-5; the D is unclear. The CDR3 has 15 amino acids. Between the trimmed V and J ends, which lost 4 bases and 7 bases, there was a span of 17 bases. CDR1 SNHLY and CDR2 FYNNEI come from the germline V gene. The CDR3 is CASSVQMVRGQPQHF. The CDR3 DNA sequence: TGTGCCAGCAGTGTGCAGATGGTGCGAGGGCAGCCCCAGCATTTT.

The rearrangement joins TRBV11-3 to TRBJ2-5; 8 bases are a match to TRBD2. Unmatched junction bases numbered 5, after V lost 1 base and J lost 1 base. The CDR3 contains 16 residues. Looked up from germline, CDR1 is SGHNT and CDR2 is YENEEA. The CDR3 here is CASSLGASGGQETQYF. The CDR3, as DNA: TGTGCCAGCAGCTTAGGGGCGAGCGGGGGCCAAGAGACCCAGTACTTC.

This clonotype has more than one count but fewer than ten. The chain combines TRBV20-1 with TRBJ2-5; TRBD1 might be the D (6 bases). Trimming shortened V by 3 bases and J by 5 bases, and 16 bases separated the two germline ends. Germline CDR1 and CDR2: DFQATT and SNEGSKA (reference sequence). This CDR3 has 14 amino acids. CDR3 amino acids: CSASRDAQGETQYF. CDR3 in DNA: TGCAGTGCTAGCCGGGACGCCCAGGGGGAGACCCAGTACTTC.

The CDR3, as DNA: TGTGCCAGCAGTCTCAACATCCGAGGCTCTAATGAAAAACTGTTTTTT. It specifies CASSLNIRGSNEKLFF. The V call is TRBV28, the J call TRBJ1-4; D gene ambiguous. Germline V lookup: CDR1 MDHEN, CDR2 SYDVKM. V lost 5 bases and J lost 3, with 16 bases in between. The CDR3 is 16 amino acids. Using reference TRBV28 and TRBJ1-4 for the parts outside the CDR3, the full variable domain is DVKVTQSSRYLVKRTGEKVFLECVQDMDHENMFWYRQDPGLGLRLIYFSYDVKMKEKGDIPEGYSVSREKKERFSLILESASTNQTSMYLCASSLNIRGSNEKLFFGSGTQLSVL.

There are a few counts of this clonotype. V is TRBV2 and J is TRBJ2-5, with a possible D match to TRBD1 (6 bases). Germline CDR1 reads SNHLY; CDR2 reads FYNNEI. This CDR3 has 16 residues. With 2 bases removed from V and 4 bases from J, the gap between germline ends came to 17 bases. Here the CDR3 reads CASSEQGLAGTETQYF. As DNA, the CDR3 is TGTGCCAGCAGTGAACAGGGGCTAGCTGGGACAGAGACCCAGTACTTC.

Turning to this clonotype: This could be a read error, since a much larger clone is one nucleotide away. The CDR3 loop is CANILREYDTDTQYF. CDR3 DNA: TGTGCCAACATCCTGCGGGAGTATGACACAGATACGCAGTATTTT. The rearrangement joins TRBV7-9 to TRBJ2-3, with 7 bases that match TRBD2. Trimming cost V 10 bases and J 2 bases; bases outside gene matches: 12. Germline V gives CDR1 SEHNR, CDR2 FQNEAQ (reference sequence). CDR3 size: 15 residues.